The rows below give T cell receptor beta chains drawn from one sample of a study of monozygotic twins with inflammatory bowel disease. No DNA is given; TCRdb re-called the 5' RACE reads and lists each CDR3 protein once. The table lists fewer than 400,000 distinct CDR3 sequences. Sequenced input: blood. The origin of the receptors is a human donor with ulcerative colitis or Crohn's disease, or a healthy co-twin of an affected twin (not recorded which). The CDR3 runs from the conserved cysteine through the conserved F or W. Each record gives: V gene, J gene, CDR3 protein.

v_gene: TRBV4-3; j_gene: TRBJ1-1; CDR3aa: CASSQVPTSYEAFF
v_gene: TRBV6-2/TRBV6-3; j_gene: TRBJ2-2; CDR3aa: CASSFRRALTGELFF
v_gene: TRBV18; j_gene: TRBJ1-3; CDR3aa: CASSPSQGSAGNTIYF
v_gene: TRBV7-2; j_gene: TRBJ2-1; CDR3aa: CASSSTRRGGRDEQFF
v_gene: TRBV5-1; j_gene: TRBJ1-2; CDR3aa: CASSLVGPRPYGYTF
v_gene: TRBV5-6; j_gene: TRBJ1-6; CDR3aa: CASSLLGQADLNSPLHF
v_gene: TRBV18; j_gene: TRBJ2-5; CDR3aa: CASSPPGPRGGQETQYF
v_gene: TRBV28; j_gene: TRBJ2-4; CDR3aa: CASSSTSYAKNIQYF
v_gene: TRBV18; j_gene: TRBJ2-3; CDR3aa: CASSPSKDTQYF
v_gene: TRBV6-1; j_gene: TRBJ2-6; CDR3aa: CASRPDRSGANVLTF
v_gene: TRBV29-1; j_gene: TRBJ1-2; CDR3aa: CSAPNWEGRGSNYGYTF